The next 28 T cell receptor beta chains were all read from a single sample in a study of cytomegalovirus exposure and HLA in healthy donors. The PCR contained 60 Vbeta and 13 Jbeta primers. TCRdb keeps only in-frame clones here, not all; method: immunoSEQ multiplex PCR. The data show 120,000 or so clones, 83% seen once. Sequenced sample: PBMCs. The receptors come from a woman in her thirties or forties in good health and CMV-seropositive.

CDR3 loop: CASSQDGGGDEKLFF. CDR3 coding DNA: TGCGCCAGCAGCCAAGATGGTGGAGGGGATGAAAAACTGTTTTTT. V usage is TRBV4-1 and J usage is TRBJ1-4, with D perhaps TRBD1 (5 bases). The germline CDR1 and CDR2 sequences are MGHRA and YSYEKL. CDR3 length: 15 residues. V was clipped by 0 bases and J by 6 bases, with 11 bases between them.

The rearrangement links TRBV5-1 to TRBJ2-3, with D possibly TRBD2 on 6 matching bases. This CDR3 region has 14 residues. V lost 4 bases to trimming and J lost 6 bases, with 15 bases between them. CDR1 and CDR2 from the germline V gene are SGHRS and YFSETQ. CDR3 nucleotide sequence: TGCGCCAGCAGCCGGGACTCCCAATCTGATACGCAGTATTTT. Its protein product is CASSRDSQSDTQYF.

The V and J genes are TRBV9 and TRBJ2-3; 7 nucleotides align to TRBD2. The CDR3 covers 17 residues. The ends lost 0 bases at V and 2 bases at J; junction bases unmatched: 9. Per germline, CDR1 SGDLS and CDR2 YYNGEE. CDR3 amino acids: CASSVGLAEFLTDTQYF. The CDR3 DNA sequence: TGTGCCAGCAGCGTAGGGCTAGCGGAATTTCTCACAGATACGCAGTATTTT.

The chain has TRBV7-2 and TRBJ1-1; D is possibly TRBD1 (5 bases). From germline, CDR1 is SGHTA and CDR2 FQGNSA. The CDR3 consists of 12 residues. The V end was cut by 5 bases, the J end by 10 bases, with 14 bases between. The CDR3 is CASSLQGNLAFF. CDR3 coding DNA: TGTGCCAGCAGCCTGCAGGGTAATCTAGCTTTCTTT.

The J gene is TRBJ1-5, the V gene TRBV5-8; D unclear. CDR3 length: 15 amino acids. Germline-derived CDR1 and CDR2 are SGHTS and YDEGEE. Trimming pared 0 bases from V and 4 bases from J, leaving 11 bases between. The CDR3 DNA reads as TGTGCCAGCAGCTTGGCACCAGAATTAAATCAGCCCCAGCATTTT. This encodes CASSLAPELNQPQHF.

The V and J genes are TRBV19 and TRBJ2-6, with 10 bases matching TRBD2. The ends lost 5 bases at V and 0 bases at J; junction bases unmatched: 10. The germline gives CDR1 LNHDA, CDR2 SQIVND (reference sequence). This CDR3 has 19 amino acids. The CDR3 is CASSLRAGGSPSGANVLTF. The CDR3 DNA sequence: TGTGCCAGTAGTCTCAGAGCGGGAGGGTCCCCCTCTGGGGCCAACGTCCTGACTTTC.

The CDR3 DNA reads as TGTGCCAGCAGTTTGGGGCGGGGGGGGTCCTACGAGCAGTACTTC. It encodes CASSLGRGGSYEQYF. This sequence joins TRBV27 and TRBJ2-7; 9 bases agree with TRBD2. The CDR3 has 15 residues. In germline, CDR1 is MNHEY, CDR2 SMNVEV (reference sequence). The V segment lost 3 bases and the J segment 1 base; nucleotides outside the gene matches: 4.

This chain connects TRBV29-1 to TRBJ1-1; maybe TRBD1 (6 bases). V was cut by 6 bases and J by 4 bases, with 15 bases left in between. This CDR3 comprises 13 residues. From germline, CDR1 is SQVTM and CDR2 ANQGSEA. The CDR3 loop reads CSVSRGGSTEAFF. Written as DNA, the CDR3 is TGCAGCGTCTCTAGGGGGGGAAGCACTGAAGCTTTCTTT.

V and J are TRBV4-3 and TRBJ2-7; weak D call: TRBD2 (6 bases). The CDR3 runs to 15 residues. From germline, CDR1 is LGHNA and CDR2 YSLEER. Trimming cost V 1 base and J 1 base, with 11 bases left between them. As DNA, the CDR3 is TGCGCCAGCAGCCAAGGGACCGGACTATCCTACGAGCAGTACTTC. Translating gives CASSQGTGLSYEQYF.

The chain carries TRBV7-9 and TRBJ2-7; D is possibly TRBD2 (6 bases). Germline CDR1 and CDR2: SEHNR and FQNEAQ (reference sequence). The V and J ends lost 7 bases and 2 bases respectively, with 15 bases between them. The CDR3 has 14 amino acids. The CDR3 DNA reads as TGTGCCAGCACTCCAGCCGGGACTCCCTACGAGCAGTACTTC. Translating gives CASTPAGTPYEQYF.

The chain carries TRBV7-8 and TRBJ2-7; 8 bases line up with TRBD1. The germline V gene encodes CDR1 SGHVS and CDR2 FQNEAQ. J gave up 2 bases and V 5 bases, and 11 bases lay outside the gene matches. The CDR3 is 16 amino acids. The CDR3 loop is CASSPSRTGRTYEQYF. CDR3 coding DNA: TGTGCCAGCAGCCCTTCGCGGACAGGGCGGACCTACGAGCAGTACTTC. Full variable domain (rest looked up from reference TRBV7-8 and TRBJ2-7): GAGVSQSPRYKVAKRGQDVALRCDPISGHVSLFWYQQALGQGPEFLTYFQNEAQLDKSGLPSDRFFAERPEGSVSTLKIQRTQQEDSAVYLCASSPSRTGRTYEQYFGPGTRLTVT.

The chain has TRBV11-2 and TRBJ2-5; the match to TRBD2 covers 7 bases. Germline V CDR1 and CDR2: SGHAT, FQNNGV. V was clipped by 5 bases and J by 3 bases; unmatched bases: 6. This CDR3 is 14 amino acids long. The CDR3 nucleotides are TGTGCCAGCAGCCCCTCTAGCGGTAAAGAGACCCAGTACTTC. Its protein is CASSPSSGKETQYF.

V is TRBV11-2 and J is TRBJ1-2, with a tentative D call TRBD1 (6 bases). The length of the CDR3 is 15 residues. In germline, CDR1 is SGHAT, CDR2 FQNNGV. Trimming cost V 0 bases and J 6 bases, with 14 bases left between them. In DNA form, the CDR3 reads TGTGCCAGCAGCTTAGATGGGACAACGAGGAATGGCTACACCTTC. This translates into CASSLDGTTRNGYTF.

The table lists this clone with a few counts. This CDR3 is CASSEGTSTDTQYF. The CDR3 DNA reads TGTGCCAGCAGTGAGGGGACAAGCACAGATACGCAGTATTTT. The chain recombines TRBV6-4 with TRBJ2-3, with D possibly TRBD1 on 6 matching bases. V lost 3 bases and J 0 bases, leaving 7 bases between the germline ends. Germline V gene data show CDR1 as MRHNA and CDR2 as SNTAGT. This CDR3 is 14 amino acids long.

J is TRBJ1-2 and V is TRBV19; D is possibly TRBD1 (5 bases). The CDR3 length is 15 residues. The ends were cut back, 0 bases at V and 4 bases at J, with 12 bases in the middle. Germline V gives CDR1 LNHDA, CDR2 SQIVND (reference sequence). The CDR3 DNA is TGTGCCAGTAGTATAGATCTGGGCAGGGTCTATGGCTACACCTTC. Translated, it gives CASSIDLGRVYGYTF.

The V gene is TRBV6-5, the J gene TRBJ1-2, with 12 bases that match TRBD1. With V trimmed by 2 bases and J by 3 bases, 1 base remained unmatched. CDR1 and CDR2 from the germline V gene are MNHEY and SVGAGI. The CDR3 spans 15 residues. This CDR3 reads CASSYGTGGDYGYTF. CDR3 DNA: TGTGCCAGCAGTTACGGGACAGGGGGCGACTATGGCTACACCTTC.

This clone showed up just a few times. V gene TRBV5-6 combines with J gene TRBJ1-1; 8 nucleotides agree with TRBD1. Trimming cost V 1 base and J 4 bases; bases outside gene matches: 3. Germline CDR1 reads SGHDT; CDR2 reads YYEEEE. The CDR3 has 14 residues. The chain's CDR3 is CASSLQGASTEAFF. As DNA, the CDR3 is TGTGCCAGCAGCTTGCAGGGGGCAAGCACTGAAGCTTTCTTT.

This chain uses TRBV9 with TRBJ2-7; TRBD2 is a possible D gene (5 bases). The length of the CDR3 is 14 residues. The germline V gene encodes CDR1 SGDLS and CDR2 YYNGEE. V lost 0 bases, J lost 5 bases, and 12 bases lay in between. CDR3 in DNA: TGTGCCAGCAGCGTAGGGGTGGGAGCGGACGAGCAGTACTTC. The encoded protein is CASSVGVGADEQYF.

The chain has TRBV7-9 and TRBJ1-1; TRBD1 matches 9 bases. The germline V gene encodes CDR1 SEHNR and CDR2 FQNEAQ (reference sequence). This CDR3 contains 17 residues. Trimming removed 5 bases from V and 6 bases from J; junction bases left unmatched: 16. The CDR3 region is CASSEPGQGGRLAEAFF. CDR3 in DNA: TGTGCCAGCAGCGAGCCGGGACAGGGTGGGAGATTGGCTGAAGCTTTCTTT.

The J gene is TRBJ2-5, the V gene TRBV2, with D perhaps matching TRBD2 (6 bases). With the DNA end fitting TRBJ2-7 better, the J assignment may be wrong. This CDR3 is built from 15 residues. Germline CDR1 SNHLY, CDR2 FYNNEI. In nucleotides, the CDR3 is TGTGCCAGCAGTGAAGGCGTAGCGGACTCCTACGAGCAGTACTTC. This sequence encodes CASSEGVADSYEQYF.

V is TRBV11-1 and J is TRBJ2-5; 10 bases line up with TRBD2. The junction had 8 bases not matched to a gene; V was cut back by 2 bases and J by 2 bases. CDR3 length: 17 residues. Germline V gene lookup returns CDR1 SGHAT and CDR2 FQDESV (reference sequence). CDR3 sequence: CASSLLPSGSLQETQYF. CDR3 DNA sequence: TGTGCCAGCAGCTTACTCCCTAGCGGGAGTTTGCAAGAGACCCAGTACTTC.

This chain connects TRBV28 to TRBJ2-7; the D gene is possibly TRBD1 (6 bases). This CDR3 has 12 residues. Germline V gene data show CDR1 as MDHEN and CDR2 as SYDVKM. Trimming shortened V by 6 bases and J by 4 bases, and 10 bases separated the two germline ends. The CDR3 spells CASSLGQYEQYF. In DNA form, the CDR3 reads TGTGCCAGCAGCCTAGGACAGTACGAGCAGTACTTC. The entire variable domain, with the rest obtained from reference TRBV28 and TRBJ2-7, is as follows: DVKVTQSSRYLVKRTGEKVFLECVQDMDHENMFWYRQDPGLGLRLIYFSYDVKMKEKGDIPEGYSVSREKKERFSLILESASTNQTSMYLCASSLGQYEQYFGPGTRLTVT.

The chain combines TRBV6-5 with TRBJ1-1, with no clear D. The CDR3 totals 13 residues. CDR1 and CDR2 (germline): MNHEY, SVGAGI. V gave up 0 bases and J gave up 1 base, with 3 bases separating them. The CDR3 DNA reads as TGTGCCAGCAGTTACTCGAGGAACACTGAAGCTTTCTTT. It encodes CASSYSRNTEAFF.

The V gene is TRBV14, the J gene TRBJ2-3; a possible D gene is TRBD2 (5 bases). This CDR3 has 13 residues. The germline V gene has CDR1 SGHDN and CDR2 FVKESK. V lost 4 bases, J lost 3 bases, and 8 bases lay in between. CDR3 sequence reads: CASSRELTDTQYF. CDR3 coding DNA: TGTGCCAGCAGCCGGGAGTTAACAGATACGCAGTATTTT.

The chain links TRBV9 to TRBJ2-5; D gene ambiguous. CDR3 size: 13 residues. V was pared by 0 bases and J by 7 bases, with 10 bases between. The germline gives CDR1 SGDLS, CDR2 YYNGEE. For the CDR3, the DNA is TGTGCCAGCAGCGTAGGCATGGCTCGGACCCAGTACTTC. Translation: CASSVGMARTQYF. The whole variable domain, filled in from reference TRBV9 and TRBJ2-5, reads DSGVTQTPKHLITATGQRVTLRCSPRSGDLSVYWYQQSLDQGLQFLIQYYNGEERAKGNILERFSAQQFPDLHSELNLSSLELGDSALYFCASSVGMARTQYFGPGTRLLVL.

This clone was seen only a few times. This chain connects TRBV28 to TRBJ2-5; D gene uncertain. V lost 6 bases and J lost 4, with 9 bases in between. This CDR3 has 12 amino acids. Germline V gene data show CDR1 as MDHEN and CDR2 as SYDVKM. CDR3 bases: TGTGCCAGCAGAACAGTATCAGAGACCCAGTACTTC. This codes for CASRTVSETQYF.

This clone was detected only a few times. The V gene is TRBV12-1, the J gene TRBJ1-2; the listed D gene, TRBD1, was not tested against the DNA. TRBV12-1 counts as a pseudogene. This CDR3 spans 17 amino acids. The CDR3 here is CASRESKASRGLYGYTF. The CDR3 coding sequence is TGTGCCAGCAGGGAGAGTAAAGCCAGCAGGGGGCTCTATGGCTACACCTTC.

The CDR3 protein is CASSHPGLAGGPLRVHEQFF. DNA of the CDR3: TGCGCCAGCAGTCACCCAGGACTAGCGGGAGGGCCCCTCCGGGTCCATGAGCAGTTCTTC. The V gene is TRBV23-1, the J gene TRBJ2-1, with 15 bases that match TRBD2. TRBV23-1 is recorded as an ORF, its role being uncertain. With 3 bases clipped from V and 8 bases from J, the junction kept 17 bases outside the gene matches. This CDR3 has 20 amino acids.